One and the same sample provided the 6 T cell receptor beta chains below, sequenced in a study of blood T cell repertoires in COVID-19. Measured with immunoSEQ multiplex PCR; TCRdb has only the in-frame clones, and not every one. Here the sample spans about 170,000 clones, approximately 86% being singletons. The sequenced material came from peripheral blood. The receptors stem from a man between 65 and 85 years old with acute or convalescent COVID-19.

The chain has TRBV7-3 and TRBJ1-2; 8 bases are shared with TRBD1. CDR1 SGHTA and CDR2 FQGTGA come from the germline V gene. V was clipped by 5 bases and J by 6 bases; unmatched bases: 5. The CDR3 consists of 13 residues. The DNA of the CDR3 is TGTGCCAGCAGCCGCACACAGGGGGATGGCTACACCTTC. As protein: CASSRTQGDGYTF. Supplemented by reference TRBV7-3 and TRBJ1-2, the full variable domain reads GAGVSQTPSNKVTEKGKYVELRCDPISGHTALYWYRQSLGQGPEFLIYFQGTGAADDSGLPNDRFFAVRPEGSVSTLKIQRTERGDSAVYLCASSRTQGDGYTFGSGTRLTVV.

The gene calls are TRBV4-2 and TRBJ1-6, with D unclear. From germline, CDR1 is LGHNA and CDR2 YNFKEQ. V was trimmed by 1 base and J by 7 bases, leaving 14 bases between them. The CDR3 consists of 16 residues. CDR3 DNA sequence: TGTGCCAGCAGCCAAGGCGGTGAGGTTTGGAATTCACCCCTCCACTTT. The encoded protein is CASSQGGEVWNSPLHF.

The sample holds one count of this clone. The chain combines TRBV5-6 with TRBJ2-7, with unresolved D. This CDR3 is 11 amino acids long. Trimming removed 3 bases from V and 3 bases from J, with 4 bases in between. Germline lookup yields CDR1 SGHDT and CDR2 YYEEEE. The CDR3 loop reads CASSSNYEQYF. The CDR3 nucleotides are TGTGCCAGCAGCTCAAACTACGAGCAGTACTTC.

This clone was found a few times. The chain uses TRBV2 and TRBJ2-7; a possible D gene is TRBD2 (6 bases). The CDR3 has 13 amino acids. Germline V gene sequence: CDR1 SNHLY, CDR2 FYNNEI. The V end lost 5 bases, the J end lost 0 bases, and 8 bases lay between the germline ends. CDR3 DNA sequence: TGTGCCAGCAGTTACGGGGGCTCCTACGAGCAGTACTTC. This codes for CASSYGGSYEQYF.

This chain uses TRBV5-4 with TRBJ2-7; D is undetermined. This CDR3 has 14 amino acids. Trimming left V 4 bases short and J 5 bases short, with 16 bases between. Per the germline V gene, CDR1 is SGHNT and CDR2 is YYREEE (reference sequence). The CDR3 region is CASSAVTSRDEQYF. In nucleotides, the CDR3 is TGTGCCAGCAGCGCCGTCACAAGCCGGGACGAGCAGTACTTC.

The CDR3 loop reads CASSVGGRGDNEQFF. CDR3 DNA sequence: TGTGCCAGCAGCGTCGGCGGGAGGGGGGACAATGAGCAGTTCTTC. The J gene is TRBJ2-1, the V gene TRBV9; 9 nucleotides align to TRBD2. V lost 2 bases, J lost 5 bases, and 5 bases stayed unmatched. The CDR3 consists of 15 residues. Germline V lookup: CDR1 SGDLS, CDR2 YYNGEE.